This T cell receptor beta chain was sequenced in a study of identical twins. TCRdb itself ran the 5' RACE reads through MiXCR, one entry per CDR3 protein. The data show 700,000 to 950,000 distinct CDR3 sequences, 10% to 15% seen once. The CDR3 is made up of 11 amino acids. Trimming took off 4 bases at V and 7 bases at J, with 7 bases between the two ends. Germline V gene data show CDR1 as SEHNR and CDR2 as FQNEAQ (reference sequence). The data also belong to a second study, concerning yellow fever vaccine responses in identical twins.

The sequence came from a woman aged 18-30 years in good health. The rearrangement links TRBV7-9 to TRBJ2-5; D is ambiguous. The sample was PBMCs. The CDR3 here is CASSSWGTQYF. In DNA form, the CDR3 reads TGTGCCAGCAGCTCCTGGGGGACCCAGTACTTC.